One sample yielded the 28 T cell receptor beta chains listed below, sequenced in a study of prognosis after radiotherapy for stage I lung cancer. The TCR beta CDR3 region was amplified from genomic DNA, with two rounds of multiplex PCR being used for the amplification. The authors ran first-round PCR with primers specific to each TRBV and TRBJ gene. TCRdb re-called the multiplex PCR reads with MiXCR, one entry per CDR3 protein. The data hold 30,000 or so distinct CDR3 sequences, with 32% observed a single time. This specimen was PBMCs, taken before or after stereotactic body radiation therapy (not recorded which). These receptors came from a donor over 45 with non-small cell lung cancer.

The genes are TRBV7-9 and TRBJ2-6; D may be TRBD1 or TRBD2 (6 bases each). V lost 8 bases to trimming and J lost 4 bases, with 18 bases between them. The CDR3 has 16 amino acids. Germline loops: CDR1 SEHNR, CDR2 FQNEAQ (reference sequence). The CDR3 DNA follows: TGTGCCAGCCCCCTGGGGGGCGCACCAGGGGCCAACGTCCTGACTTTC. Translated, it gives CASPLGGAPGANVLTF.

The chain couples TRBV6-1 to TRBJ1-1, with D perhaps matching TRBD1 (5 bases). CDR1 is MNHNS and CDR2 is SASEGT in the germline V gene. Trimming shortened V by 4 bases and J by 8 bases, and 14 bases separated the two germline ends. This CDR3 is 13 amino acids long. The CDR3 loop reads CASSVTLQVEAFF. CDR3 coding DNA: TGTGCCAGCAGTGTGACGCTACAGGTAGAAGCTTTCTTT.

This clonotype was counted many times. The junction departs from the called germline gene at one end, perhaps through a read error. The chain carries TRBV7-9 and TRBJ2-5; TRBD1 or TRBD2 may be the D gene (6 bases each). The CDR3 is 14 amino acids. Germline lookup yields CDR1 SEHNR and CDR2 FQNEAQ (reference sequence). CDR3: CASRPGGGWETQYF. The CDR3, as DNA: TGCGCCAGCAGACCAGGAGGGGGTTGGGAGACCCAGTACTTC.

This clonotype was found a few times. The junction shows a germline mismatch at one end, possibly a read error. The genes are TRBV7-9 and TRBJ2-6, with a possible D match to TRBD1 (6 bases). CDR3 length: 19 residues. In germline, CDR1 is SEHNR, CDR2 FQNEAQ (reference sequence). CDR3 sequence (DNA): TGTGCCAGCAGCTTAGTAGCTTTCCGGGACACCTCTGGGGCCAACGCCCTGACTTTC. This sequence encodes CASSLVAFRDTSGANALTF.

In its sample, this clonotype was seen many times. The CDR3 here is CASSPQGTLYNEQFF. CDR3 DNA: TGTGCCAGCAGCCCACAGGGGACCCTTTACAATGAGCAGTTCTTC. The V gene is TRBV9, the J gene TRBJ2-1, with TRBD1 identical over 7 bases. CDR1 and CDR2 (germline): SGDLS, YYNGEE. Trimming at V came to 4 bases and at J to 4 bases, leaving 8 bases not matched to a gene. This CDR3 is built from 15 residues.

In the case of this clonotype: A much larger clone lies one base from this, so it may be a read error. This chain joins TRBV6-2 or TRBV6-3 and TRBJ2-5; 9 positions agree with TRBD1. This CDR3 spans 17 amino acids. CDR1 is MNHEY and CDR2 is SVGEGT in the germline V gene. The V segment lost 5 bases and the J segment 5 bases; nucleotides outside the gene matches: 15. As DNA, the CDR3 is TGTGCCAGCAGTACCCCTTACCGGTACAGGGGGCAGGAGACCCAGTACTTC. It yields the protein CASSTPYRYRGQETQYF.

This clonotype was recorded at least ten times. Here the CDR3 DNA reads TGCAGTGCTCGCCGACAGGGGGCGAACACTGAAGCTTTCTTT. It codes for CSARRQGANTEAFF. This chain links TRBV20-1 with TRBJ1-1, with TRBD1 identical over 10 bases. The CDR3 length is 14 residues. Germline CDR1 reads DFQATT; CDR2 reads SNEGSKA (reference sequence). After removal of 5 bases from V and 1 base from J, the junction contained 4 bases not matched to a gene.

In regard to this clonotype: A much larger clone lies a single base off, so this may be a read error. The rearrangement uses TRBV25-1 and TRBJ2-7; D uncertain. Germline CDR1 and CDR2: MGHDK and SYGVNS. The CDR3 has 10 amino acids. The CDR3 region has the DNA TGTGCCAGCAGTGAACACCAGCAGTGCTTC. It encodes CASSEHQQCF.

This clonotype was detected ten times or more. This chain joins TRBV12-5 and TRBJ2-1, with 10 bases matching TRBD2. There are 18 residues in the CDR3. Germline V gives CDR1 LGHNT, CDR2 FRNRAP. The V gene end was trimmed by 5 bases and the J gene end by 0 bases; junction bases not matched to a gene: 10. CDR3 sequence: CASGLQREGGSSYNEQFF. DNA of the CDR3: TGTGCTAGTGGTCTCCAGCGGGAGGGGGGGAGCTCCTACAATGAGCAGTTCTTC.

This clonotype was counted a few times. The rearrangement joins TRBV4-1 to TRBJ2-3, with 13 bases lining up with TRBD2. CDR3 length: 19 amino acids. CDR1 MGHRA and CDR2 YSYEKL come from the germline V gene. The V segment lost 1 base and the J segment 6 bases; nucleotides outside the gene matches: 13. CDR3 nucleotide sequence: TGCGCCAGCAGCCAAGGGGACAGGGGACTAGCGGGAACCGGGGATACGCAGTATTTT. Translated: CASSQGDRGLAGTGDTQYF.

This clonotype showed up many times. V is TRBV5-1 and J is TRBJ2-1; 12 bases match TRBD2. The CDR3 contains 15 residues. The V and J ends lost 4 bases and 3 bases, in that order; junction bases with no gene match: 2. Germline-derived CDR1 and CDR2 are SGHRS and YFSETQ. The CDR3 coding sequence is TGCGCCAGCAGCCTGACTAGCGGGAGCTACAATGAGCAGTTCTTC. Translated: CASSLTSGSYNEQFF.

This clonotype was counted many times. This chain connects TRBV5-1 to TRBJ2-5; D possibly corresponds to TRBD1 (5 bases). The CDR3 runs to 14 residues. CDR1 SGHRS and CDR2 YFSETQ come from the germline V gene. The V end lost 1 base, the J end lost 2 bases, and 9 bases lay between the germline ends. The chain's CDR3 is CASSLTGSQETQYF. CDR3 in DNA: TGCGCCAGCAGCTTGACAGGTTCACAAGAGACCCAGTACTTC.

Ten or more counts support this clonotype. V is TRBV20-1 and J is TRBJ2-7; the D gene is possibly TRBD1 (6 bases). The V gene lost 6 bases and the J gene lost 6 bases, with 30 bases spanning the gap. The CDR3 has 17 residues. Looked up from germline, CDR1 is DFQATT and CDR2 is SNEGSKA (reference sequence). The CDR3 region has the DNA TGCAGTGCCCGCCTGGGTGGTATCGGGACACCGCCTGGCGAGCAGTACTTC. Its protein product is CSARLGGIGTPPGEQYF.

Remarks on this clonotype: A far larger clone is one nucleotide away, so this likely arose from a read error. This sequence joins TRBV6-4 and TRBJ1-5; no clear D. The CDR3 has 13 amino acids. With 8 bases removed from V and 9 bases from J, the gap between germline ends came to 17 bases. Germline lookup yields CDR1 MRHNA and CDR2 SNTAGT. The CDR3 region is CASGTQVSRPQHF. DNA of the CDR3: TGTGCCAGCGGTACTCAGGTATCCCGGCCCCAGCATTTT.

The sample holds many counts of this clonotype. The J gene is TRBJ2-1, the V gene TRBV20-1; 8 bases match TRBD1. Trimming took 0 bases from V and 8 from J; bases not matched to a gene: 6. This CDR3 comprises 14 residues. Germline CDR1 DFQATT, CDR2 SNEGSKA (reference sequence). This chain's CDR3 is CSAREARTGYEQFF. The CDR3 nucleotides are TGCAGTGCTAGAGAGGCGAGGACAGGGTATGAGCAGTTCTTC.

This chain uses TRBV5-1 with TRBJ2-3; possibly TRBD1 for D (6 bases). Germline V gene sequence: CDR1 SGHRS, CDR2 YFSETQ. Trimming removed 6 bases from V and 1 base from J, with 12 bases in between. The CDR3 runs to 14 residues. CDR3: CASNDRQGTDTQYF. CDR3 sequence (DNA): TGCGCCAGCAACGACCGACAGGGCACAGATACGCAGTATTTT.

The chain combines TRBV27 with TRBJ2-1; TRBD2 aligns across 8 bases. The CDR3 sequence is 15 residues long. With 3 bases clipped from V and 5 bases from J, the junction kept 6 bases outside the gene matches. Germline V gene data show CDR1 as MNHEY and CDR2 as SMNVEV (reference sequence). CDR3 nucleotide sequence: TGTGCCAGCAGTTTCAGCGGGAGTGGCCACAATGAGCAGTTCTTC. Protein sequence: CASSFSGSGHNEQFF.

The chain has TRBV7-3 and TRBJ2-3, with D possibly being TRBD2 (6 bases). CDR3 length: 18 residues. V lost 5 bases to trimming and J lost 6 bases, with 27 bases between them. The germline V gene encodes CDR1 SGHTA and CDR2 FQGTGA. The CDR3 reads CASSPYLFGSAASDTQYF. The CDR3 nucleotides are TGTGCCAGCAGCCCCTACTTGTTCGGGAGTGCCGCGTCGGATACGCAGTATTTT.

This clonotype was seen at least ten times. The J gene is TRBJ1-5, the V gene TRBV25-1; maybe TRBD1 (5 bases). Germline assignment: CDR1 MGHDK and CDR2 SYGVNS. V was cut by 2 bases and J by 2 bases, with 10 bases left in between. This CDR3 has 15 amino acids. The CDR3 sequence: CASSEGGFGNQPQHF. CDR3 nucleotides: TGTGCCAGCAGTGAAGGGGGGTTCGGCAATCAGCCCCAGCATTTT.

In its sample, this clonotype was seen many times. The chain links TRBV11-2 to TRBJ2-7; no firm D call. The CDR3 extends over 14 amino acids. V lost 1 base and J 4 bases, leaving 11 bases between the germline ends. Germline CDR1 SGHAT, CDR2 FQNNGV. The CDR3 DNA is TGTGCCAGCAGCTTAGGTGGCAAAAAATACGAGCAGTACTTC. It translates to CASSLGGKKYEQYF.

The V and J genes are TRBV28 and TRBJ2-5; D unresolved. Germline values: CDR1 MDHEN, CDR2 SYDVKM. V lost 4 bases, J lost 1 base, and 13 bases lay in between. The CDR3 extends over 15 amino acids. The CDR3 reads CASSSWAELQETQYF. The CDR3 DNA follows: TGTGCCAGCAGTTCCTGGGCGGAACTCCAAGAGACCCAGTACTTC. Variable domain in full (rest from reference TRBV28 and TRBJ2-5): DVKVTQSSRYLVKRTGEKVFLECVQDMDHENMFWYRQDPGLGLRLIYFSYDVKMKEKGDIPEGYSVSREKKERFSLILESASTNQTSMYLCASSSWAELQETQYFGPGTRLLVL.

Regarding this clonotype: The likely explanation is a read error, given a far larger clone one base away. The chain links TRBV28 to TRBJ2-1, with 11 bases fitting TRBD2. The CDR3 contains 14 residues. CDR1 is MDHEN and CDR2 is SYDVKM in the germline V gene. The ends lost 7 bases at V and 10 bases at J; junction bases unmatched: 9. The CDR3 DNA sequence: TGTGCCAGCACCGGGACTAGCGGAACCTACGAGCAGTTCTTC. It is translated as CASTGTSGTYEQFF.

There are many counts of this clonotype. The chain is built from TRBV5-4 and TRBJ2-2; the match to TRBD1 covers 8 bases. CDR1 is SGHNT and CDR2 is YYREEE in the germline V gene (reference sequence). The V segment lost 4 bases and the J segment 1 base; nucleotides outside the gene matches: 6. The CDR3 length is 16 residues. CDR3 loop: CASSRTGIQNTGELFF. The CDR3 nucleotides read TGTGCCAGCAGCCGGACAGGGATCCAGAACACCGGGGAGCTGTTTTTT.

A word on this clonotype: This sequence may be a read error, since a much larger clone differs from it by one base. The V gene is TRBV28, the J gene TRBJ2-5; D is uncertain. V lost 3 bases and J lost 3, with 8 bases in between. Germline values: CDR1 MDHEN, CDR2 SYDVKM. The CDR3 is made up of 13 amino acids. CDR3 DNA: TGTGCCAGCAGTTTCTATGTGAAAGAGACCCAGTACTTC. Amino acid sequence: CASSFYVKETQYF.

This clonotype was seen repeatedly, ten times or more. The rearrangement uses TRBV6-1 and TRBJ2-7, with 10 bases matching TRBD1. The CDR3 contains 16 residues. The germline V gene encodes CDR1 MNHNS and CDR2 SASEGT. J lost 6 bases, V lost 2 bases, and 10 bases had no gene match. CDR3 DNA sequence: TGTGCCAGCAGTGAATTGGGACCGGGACAGGGGTCCGAGCAGTACTTC. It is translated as CASSELGPGQGSEQYF.

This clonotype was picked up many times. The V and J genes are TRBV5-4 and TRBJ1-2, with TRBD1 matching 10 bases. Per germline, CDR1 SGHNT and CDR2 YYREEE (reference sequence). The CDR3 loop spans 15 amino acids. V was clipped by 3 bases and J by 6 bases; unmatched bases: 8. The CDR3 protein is CASSSPGTGVNGYTF. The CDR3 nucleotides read TGTGCCAGCAGCTCCCCGGGGACAGGGGTTAATGGCTACACCTTC.

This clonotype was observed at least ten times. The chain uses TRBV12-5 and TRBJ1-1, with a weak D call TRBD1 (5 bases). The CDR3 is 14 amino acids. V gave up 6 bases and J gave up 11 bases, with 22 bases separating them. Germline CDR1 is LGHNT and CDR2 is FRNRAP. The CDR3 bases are TGTGCTAGTGGAAAGGATACGGCAGGGTTTAACGCTTTCTTT. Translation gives CASGKDTAGFNAFF.

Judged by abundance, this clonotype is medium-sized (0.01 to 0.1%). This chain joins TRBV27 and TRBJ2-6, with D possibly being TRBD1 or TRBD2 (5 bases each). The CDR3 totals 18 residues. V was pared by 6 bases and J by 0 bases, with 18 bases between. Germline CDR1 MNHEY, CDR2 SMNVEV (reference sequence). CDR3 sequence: CASRFTSRGRSGANVLTF. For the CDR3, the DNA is TGTGCCAGCAGGTTCACCTCCCGGGGCCGCTCTGGGGCCAACGTCCTGACTTTC.